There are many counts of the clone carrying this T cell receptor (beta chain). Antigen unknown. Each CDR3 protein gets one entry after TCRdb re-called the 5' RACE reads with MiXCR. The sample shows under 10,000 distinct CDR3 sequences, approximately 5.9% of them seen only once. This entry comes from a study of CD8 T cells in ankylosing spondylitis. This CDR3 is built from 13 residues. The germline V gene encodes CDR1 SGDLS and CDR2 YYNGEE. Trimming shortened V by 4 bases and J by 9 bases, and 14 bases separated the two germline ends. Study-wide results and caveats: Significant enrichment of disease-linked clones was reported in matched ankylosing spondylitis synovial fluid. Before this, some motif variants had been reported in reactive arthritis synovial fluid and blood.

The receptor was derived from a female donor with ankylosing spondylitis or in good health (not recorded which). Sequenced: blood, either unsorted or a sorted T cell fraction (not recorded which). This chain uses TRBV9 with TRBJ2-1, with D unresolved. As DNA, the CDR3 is TGTGCCAGCAGCATTCTTGTGCGTAGTGAGCAGTTCTTC. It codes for CASSILVRSEQFF.